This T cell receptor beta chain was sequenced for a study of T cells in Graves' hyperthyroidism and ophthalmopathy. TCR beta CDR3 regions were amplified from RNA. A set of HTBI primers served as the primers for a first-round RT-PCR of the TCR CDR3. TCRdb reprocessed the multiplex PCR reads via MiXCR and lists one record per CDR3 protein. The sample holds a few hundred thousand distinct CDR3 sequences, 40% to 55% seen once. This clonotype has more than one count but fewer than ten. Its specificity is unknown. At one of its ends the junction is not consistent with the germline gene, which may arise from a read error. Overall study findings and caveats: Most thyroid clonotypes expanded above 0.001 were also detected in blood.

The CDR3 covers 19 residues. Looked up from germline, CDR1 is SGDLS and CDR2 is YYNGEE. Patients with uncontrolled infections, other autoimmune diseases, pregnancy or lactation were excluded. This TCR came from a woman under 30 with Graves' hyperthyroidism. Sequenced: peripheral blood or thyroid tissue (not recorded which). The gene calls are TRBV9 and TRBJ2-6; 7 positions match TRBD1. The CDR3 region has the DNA TGTGCCGGCAGCGTAGGGGGCAGGGCTAGCTACTCTGGGGCCAACGTCCTGACTTTC. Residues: CAGSVGGRASYSGANVLTF.